These 28 T cell receptor beta chains were sequenced from one sample in a study of CXCR3-negative and CXCR3-positive naive CD8 T cells. Which antigens these TCRs recognize remains unknown. General study points: The TRB CDR3s that CXCR3-positive naive cells carried were more hydrophobic than those of CXCR3-negative naive cells.

Carrying UMI labels, the TRB cDNA libraries were prepared through 5' RACE. For each CDR3 protein, TCRdb gives one entry from its re-call of the 5' RACE reads, without DNA. Its clone listing holds some 150,000 distinct CDR3 sequences. The sequenced sample was naive CXCR3+ CD8+ T cells from blood. Noted subset: CD45RO-CCR7+CD27+CD95- naive CD8+ T cells expressing CXCR3 (TNR3+). Receptors originate from a human donor in good health. Some clones in this sample may be carry-over from other donors' samples.

The CDR3 loop is CASGMVPHSNEQFF. The chain recombines TRBV12-5 with TRBJ2-1. Per the germline V gene, CDR1 is LGHNT and CDR2 is FRNRAP. The CDR3 contains 14 residues.

The chain links TRBV9 to TRBJ2-1; no DNA is available, so the TRBD1 call from TCRdb remains unchecked. This CDR3 region has 16 residues. Germline-derived CDR1 and CDR2 are SGDLS and YYNGEE. This CDR3 reads CASSVVGGARYNEQFF.

The chain couples TRBV9 to TRBJ1-5; TCRdb's D call of TRBD1 is untestable without DNA. Germline V gene lookup returns CDR1 SGDLS and CDR2 YYNGEE. CDR3 length: 16 residues. The CDR3 is CASSGSPGGGGQPQHF.

V gene TRBV14 combines with J gene TRBJ2-1; checking the TCRdb D call of TRBD1 is not possible without DNA. CDR1 is SGHDN, CDR2 FVKESK, per germline. This CDR3 has 16 residues. The chain's CDR3 is CASSQTWGHWLNEQFF.

J is TRBJ2-3 and V is TRBV7-8; TCRdb proposes TRBD2, but this gene call is untestable without DNA. The CDR3 has 14 amino acids. Germline V gene lookup returns CDR1 SGHVS and CDR2 FQNEAQ. CDR3 amino acids: CASSPLLNPDTQYF.

The chain combines TRBV7-9 with TRBJ1-2; lacking DNA, the TRBD1 call made by TCRdb goes unchecked. The CDR3 consists of 18 residues. Germline loops: CDR1 SEHNR, CDR2 FQNEAQ (reference sequence). CDR3 loop: CASSLGVPRVGGLDGYTF.

This sequence joins TRBV11-2 and TRBJ2-7. Germline CDR1 SGHAT, CDR2 FQNNGV. The CDR3 runs to 12 residues. CDR3 sequence: CASSSNSYEQYF.

This chain uses TRBV27 with TRBJ1-2; TCRdb selects TRBD1, and the lack of DNA leaves this call unchecked. This CDR3 region has 13 residues. CDR1 MNHEY and CDR2 SMNVEV come from the germline V gene (reference sequence). CDR3 in amino acids: CASSLDGGYGYTF.

V gene TRBV6-2 or TRBV6-3 combines with J gene TRBJ1-1; TCRdb selects TRBD1, and the lack of DNA leaves this call unchecked. CDR1 and CDR2 from the germline V gene are MNHEY and SVGEGT. The CDR3 loop spans 16 amino acids. Here the CDR3 reads CASSYTTGQGATEAFF.

The chain combines TRBV20-1 with TRBJ2-7; TCRdb returns TRBD2, unconfirmable since there is no DNA. The CDR3 totals 13 residues. Germline values: CDR1 DFQATT, CDR2 SNEGSKA (reference sequence). The CDR3 is CSARDQREYEQYF.

This sequence joins TRBV7-9 and TRBJ2-7; TCRdb outputs TRBD1, but without DNA this stays unchecked. Per germline, CDR1 SEHNR and CDR2 FQNEAQ (reference sequence). The CDR3 length is 12 residues. The CDR3 loop is CASGTNSYEQYF. The whole variable domain, filled in from reference TRBV7-9 and TRBJ2-7, reads DTGVSQNPRHKITKRGQNVTFRCDPISEHNRLYWYRQTLGQGPEFLTYFQNEAQLEKSRLLSDRFSAERPKGSFSTLEIQRTEQGDSAMYLCASGTNSYEQYFGPGTRLTVT.

The V call is TRBV4-3, the J call TRBJ1-5. Germline assignment: CDR1 LGHNA and CDR2 YSLEER. The CDR3 totals 15 residues. CDR3 sequence reads: CASSQDRKSNQPQHF.

The V and J genes are TRBV13 and TRBJ1-1; TCRdb returns TRBD1, unconfirmable since there is no DNA. Looked up from germline, CDR1 is PRHDT and CDR2 is FYEKMQ (reference sequence). CDR3 length: 12 amino acids. This chain's CDR3 is CAGSGGGSEAFF.

This rearrangement joins TRBV29-1 to TRBJ2-2; TCRdb picks TRBD1, but there is no DNA to check that call. CDR3 length: 15 amino acids. Germline CDR1 is SQVTM and CDR2 is ANQGSEA. The CDR3 loop is CSVKAQGGATGELFF.

This CDR3 reads CASSQEPSGSIDTGELFF. This chain uses TRBV4-2 with TRBJ2-2; TCRdb names TRBD2, which stays unverified in the absence of DNA. The CDR3 is made up of 18 amino acids. The germline V gene has CDR1 LGHNA and CDR2 YNFKEQ.

The J gene is TRBJ2-7, the V gene TRBV2; TCRdb returns TRBD2, unconfirmable since there is no DNA. CDR3 length: 12 residues. Germline CDR1 and CDR2: SNHLY and FYNNEI. The CDR3 sequence is CARGAGRDEQYF. Based on the CDR3 plus reference TRBV2 and TRBJ2-7, the full variable domain is EPEVTQTPSHQVTQMGQEVILRCVPISNHLYFYWYRQILGQKVEFLVSFYNNEISEKSEIFDDQFSVERPDGSNFTLKIRSTKLEDSAMYFCARGAGRDEQYFGPGTRLTVT.

J is TRBJ1-1 and V is TRBV7-9; TCRdb picks TRBD1, but there is no DNA to check that call. The CDR3 spans 13 residues. Germline CDR1 and CDR2: SEHNR and FQNEAQ (reference sequence). CDR3 sequence: CASSPIQGGEAFF.

The V gene is TRBV5-4, the J gene TRBJ2-1; TCRdb outputs TRBD2, but without DNA this stays unchecked. CDR3 length: 19 residues. CDR1 and CDR2 (germline): SGHNT, YYREEE (reference sequence). The CDR3 sequence is CASSLSGLAFFPPYNEQFF.

This chain links TRBV7-9 with TRBJ2-7; the D call from TCRdb, TRBD1, cannot be confirmed without DNA. Germline lookup yields CDR1 SEHNR and CDR2 FQNEAQ (reference sequence). The CDR3 runs 14 residues. The CDR3 loop reads CASSPWDRSYEQYF.

J is TRBJ1-1 and V is TRBV29-1; TCRdb calls TRBD1, which cannot be checked without DNA. CDR3 length: 15 residues. Germline-derived CDR1 and CDR2 are SQVTM and ANQGSEA. The CDR3 protein is CSVTPETGSTTEAFF.

The V call is TRBV18, the J call TRBJ2-7; the D gene TCRdb calls, TRBD1, cannot be checked with no DNA. Germline CDR1 KGHSH, CDR2 LQKENI. This CDR3 is 12 amino acids long. CDR3 loop: CASSPNGNEQYF.

The chain carries TRBV7-3 and TRBJ2-2; checking the TCRdb D call of TRBD2 is not possible without DNA. This CDR3 is 16 amino acids long. CDR1 is SGHTA and CDR2 is FQGTGA in the germline V gene. CDR3 sequence reads: CASSSTLAGGPGELFF.

This chain uses TRBV5-6 with TRBJ2-6; TCRdb proposes TRBD1, but this gene call is untestable without DNA. This CDR3 contains 18 residues. Germline V gives CDR1 SGHDT, CDR2 YYEEEE. CDR3 protein: CASSLDRAVVTGANVLTF. Based on the CDR3 plus reference TRBV5-6 and TRBJ2-6, the full variable domain is DAGVTQSPTHLIKTRGQQVTLRCSPKSGHDTVSWYQQALGQGPQFIFQYYEEEERQRGNFPDRFSGHQFPNYSSELNVNALLLGDSALYLCASSLDRAVVTGANVLTFGAGSRLTVL.

The V gene is TRBV29-1, the J gene TRBJ2-7; TCRdb's assignment of TRBD1 cannot be checked, as there is no DNA. This CDR3 is 12 amino acids long. The V gene's germline CDR1 is SQVTM and CDR2 ANQGSEA. CDR3 sequence reads: CSVQGKAYEQYF.

The chain has TRBV11-2 and TRBJ2-2. The CDR3 extends over 13 amino acids. Germline V gene lookup returns CDR1 SGHAT and CDR2 FQNNGV. The CDR3 region is CASSLGQGGELFF.

The chain combines TRBV21-1 with TRBJ1-4; TCRdb lists TRBD1, though no DNA is available to test this call. TRBV21-1 is a pseudogene locus. There are 17 residues in the CDR3. CDR3: CASTFMRGLTTNEKLFF.

This sequence joins TRBV21-1 and TRBJ2-5. TRBV21-1 is flagged as a pseudogene. The CDR3 spans 12 residues. The CDR3 loop reads CASTRSEETQYF.

The chain uses TRBV20-1 and TRBJ1-2; with no DNA, the TCRdb D assignment of TRBD1 cannot be verified. The CDR3 totals 13 residues. CDR1 is DFQATT, CDR2 SNEGSKA, per germline (reference sequence). This CDR3 reads CSARGEGADGYTF.